Presented here are 27 T cell receptor beta chains from one specimen sequenced in a study of blood T cell repertoires in COVID-19. Clones were sequenced by immunoSEQ multiplex PCR, and TCRdb holds only the in-frame ones, with some missing. There are about 34,000 clones in the sample; nearly 95% occur only once, and 5.2% lies in the top ten. Source material: peripheral blood. The source is a human donor in a cohort sampled during active COVID-19.

The chain couples TRBV5-1 to TRBJ2-1; weak D call: TRBD2 (6 bases). V was cut by 1 base and J by 7 bases, with 18 bases left in between. Germline V gene sequence: CDR1 SGHRS, CDR2 YFSETQ. The length of the CDR3 is 16 residues. Here the CDR3 reads CASSLNPGDSLNEQFF. DNA for the CDR3: TGCGCCAGCAGCTTGAACCCCGGGGACTCGTTGAATGAGCAGTTCTTC. Filled out from reference TRBV5-1 and TRBJ2-1, the complete variable domain reads KAGVTQTPRYLIKTRGQQVTLSCSPISGHRSVSWYQQTPGQGLQFLFEYFSETQRNKGNFPGRFSGRQFSNSRSEMNVSTLELGDSALYLCASSLNPGDSLNEQFFGPGTRLTVL.

This chain connects TRBV5-1 to TRBJ2-2, with 10 bases aligning to TRBD2. The CDR3 spans 16 residues. Germline V gives CDR1 SGHRS, CDR2 YFSETQ. Unmatched junction bases numbered 10, after V lost 4 bases and J lost 7 bases. The CDR3 loop is CASSDEREGPHGELFF. CDR3 coding DNA: TGCGCCAGCAGCGACGAGCGGGAGGGCCCCCACGGGGAGCTGTTTTTT.

The chain uses TRBV29-1 and TRBJ2-7; 9 positions match TRBD1. Germline CDR1 SQVTM, CDR2 ANQGSEA. This CDR3 is built from 13 residues. V dropped 7 bases and J dropped 0; count of bases not matched to a gene: 4. The chain's CDR3 is CSAGTGSSYEQYF. The DNA of the CDR3 is TGCAGCGCTGGGACAGGGAGCTCCTACGAGCAGTACTTC.

The rearrangement joins TRBV14 to TRBJ2-6; D gene ambiguous. CDR3 size: 16 residues. Trimming left V 4 bases short and J 2 bases short, with 12 bases between. Germline-derived CDR1 and CDR2 are SGHDN and FVKESK. CDR3 DNA: TGTGCCAGCAGCCTTCTCAGGCGTACTGGGGCCAACGTCCTGACTTTC. Protein product: CASSLLRRTGANVLTF.

The chain recombines TRBV27 with TRBJ2-3; the D is unclear. V lost 2 bases and J lost 4, with 10 bases in between. Germline V gene lookup returns CDR1 MNHEY and CDR2 SMNVEV (reference sequence). This CDR3 is built from 14 residues. CDR3 nucleotide sequence: TGTGCCAGCAGTTTAAACCGGGTTGCAGATACGCAGTATTTT. It codes for CASSLNRVADTQYF.

The genes are TRBV4-1 and TRBJ1-1; D ambiguous. Germline CDR1 reads MGHRA; CDR2 reads YSYEKL. The CDR3 is 14 residues long. Trimming cost V 3 bases and J 5 bases, with 13 bases left between them. The CDR3 spells CASSQGRQRTEAFF. In DNA form, the CDR3 reads TGCGCCAGCAGCCAGGGGAGGCAGAGGACTGAAGCTTTCTTT.

The rearrangement joins TRBV28 to TRBJ1-5, with TRBD1 matching 10 bases. Germline V gene data show CDR1 as MDHEN and CDR2 as SYDVKM. This CDR3 spans 18 amino acids. J lost 1 base, V lost 8 bases, and 14 bases had no gene match. CDR3 DNA: TGTGCCAGCGGCACCCGGGACAGGGGTGTTATGAGCAATCAGCCCCAGCATTTT. Its translation: CASGTRDRGVMSNQPQHF.

V is TRBV5-1 and J is TRBJ2-7; 8 bases line up with TRBD2. The ends lost 7 bases at V and 6 bases at J; junction bases unmatched: 15. The CDR3 is 15 residues long. Germline CDR1 and CDR2: SGHRS and YFSETQ. CDR3 residues: CASADGGTSRPEQYF. In nucleotides, the CDR3 is TGCGCCAGCGCTGACGGGGGGACTAGTCGACCCGAGCAGTACTTC. Filled out from reference TRBV5-1 and TRBJ2-7, the complete variable domain reads KAGVTQTPRYLIKTRGQQVTLSCSPISGHRSVSWYQQTPGQGLQFLFEYFSETQRNKGNFPGRFSGRQFSNSRSEMNVSTLELGDSALYLCASADGGTSRPEQYFGPGTRLTVT.

The chain recombines TRBV5-1 with TRBJ1-1, with D possibly TRBD1 on 6 matching bases. This CDR3 contains 15 residues. The germline CDR1 and CDR2 sequences are SGHRS and YFSETQ. Trimming left V 2 bases short and J 5 bases short, with 16 bases between. The CDR3 loop is CASSLEGVRKTEAFF. CDR3 coding DNA: TGCGCCAGCAGCTTAGAGGGGGTCAGGAAGACTGAAGCTTTCTTT.

The V call is TRBV19, the J call TRBJ2-2; D ambiguous. The CDR3 runs 21 residues. Trimming shortened V by 3 bases and J by 0 bases, and 26 bases separated the two germline ends. CDR1 is LNHDA and CDR2 is SQIVND in the germline V gene (reference sequence). The CDR3 protein is CASSMFWRDTIGPANTGELFF. The CDR3 bases are TGTGCCAGTAGTATGTTTTGGCGTGACACAATTGGCCCAGCGAACACCGGGGAGCTGTTTTTT. Full variable domain (remainder filled in from reference TRBV19 and TRBJ2-2): DGGITQSPKYLFRKEGQNVTLSCEQNLNHDAMYWYRQDPGQGLRLIYYSQIVNDFQKGDIAEGYSVSREKKESFPLTVTSAQKNPTAFYLCASSMFWRDTIGPANTGELFFGEGSRLTVL.

The chain combines TRBV11-3 with TRBJ2-2, with 7 bases fitting TRBD2. Per germline, CDR1 SGHNT and CDR2 YENEEA. V was clipped by 2 bases and J by 3 bases; unmatched bases: 3. CDR3 length: 15 amino acids. In nucleotides, the CDR3 is TGTGCCAGCAGCTTAAGCGGGGCCCACACCGGGGAGCTGTTTTTT. The encoded protein is CASSLSGAHTGELFF.

This chain uses TRBV4-1 with TRBJ1-3, with a possible D match to TRBD1 (5 bases). V was clipped by 3 bases and J by 0 bases, with 18 bases between them. Germline assignment: CDR1 MGHRA and CDR2 YSYEKL. This CDR3 region has 18 residues. The CDR3 loop reads CASSQGPPDLSSGNTIYF. The CDR3 region has the DNA TGCGCCAGCAGCCAGGGGCCCCCTGACTTGAGCTCTGGAAACACCATATATTTT.

The CDR3 coding sequence is TGTGCCAGCAGCGCCCGGACAGGGGAAACCGGGGAGCTGTTTTTT. Translating it yields CASSARTGETGELFF. V gene TRBV9 combines with J gene TRBJ2-2, with 9 bases fitting TRBD1. The CDR3 totals 15 residues. V was pared by 3 bases and J by 5 bases, with 5 bases of the junction left unmatched. Germline V CDR1 and CDR2: SGDLS, YYNGEE. The whole variable domain, remainder taken from reference TRBV9 and TRBJ2-2, is DSGVTQTPKHLITATGQRVTLRCSPRSGDLSVYWYQQSLDQGLQFLIQYYNGEERAKGNILERFSAQQFPDLHSELNLSSLELGDSALYFCASSARTGETGELFFGEGSRLTVL.

The chain recombines TRBV27 with TRBJ2-1; D gene uncertain. Germline V lookup: CDR1 MNHEY, CDR2 SMNVEV (reference sequence). This CDR3 region has 15 residues. Trimming removed 10 bases from V and 3 bases from J, with 19 bases in between. The CDR3 here is CATHPRVWVYNEQFF. The CDR3 DNA is TGTGCCACCCACCCCCGGGTCTGGGTCTACAATGAGCAGTTCTTC.

In regard to this clone: A read error may account for a junction end that differs from germline. In the same sample, other DNA sequences code for this CDR3. The rearrangement joins TRBV7-2 to TRBJ1-3; 7 bases line up with TRBD1. The CDR3 has 15 residues. Germline V lookup: CDR1 SGHTA, CDR2 FQGNSA. The CDR3 DNA is TGCGCCAGCAGCTCAATGGGACAGCCAGGAAACACCATATATTTT. It translates to CASSSMGQPGNTIYF.

The sample holds one count of this clone. The V call is TRBV7-9, the J call TRBJ1-2, with D perhaps TRBD1 (5 bases). CDR1 and CDR2 from the germline V gene are SEHNR and FQNEAQ (reference sequence). V was pared by 5 bases and J by 7 bases, with 20 bases between. The CDR3 length is 15 residues. The DNA for the CDR3 is TGTGCCAGCAGCAACAACACGGGACGGAGGGTTGGCTACACCTTC. Translated, it gives CASSNNTGRRVGYTF.

This sequence joins TRBV7-7 and TRBJ2-7, with 8 positions matching TRBD2. Germline CDR1 reads SSHAT; CDR2 reads FNYEAQ (reference sequence). Unmatched junction bases numbered 7, after V lost 5 bases and J lost 1 base. This CDR3 contains 15 residues. The CDR3 DNA follows: TGTGCCAGCAGCCCACCTCGGGGGGGTTCCTACGAGCAGTACTTC. The encoded protein is CASSPPRGGSYEQYF.

J is TRBJ2-1 and V is TRBV30; 7 bases line up with TRBD1. This CDR3 is 13 amino acids long. J was trimmed by 3 bases and V by 1 base; bases with no gene match: 0. From germline, CDR1 is GTSNPN and CDR2 SVGIG (reference sequence). The CDR3 is CAWSGDSYNEQFF. Written as DNA, the CDR3 is TGTGCCTGGAGTGGGGACAGCTACAATGAGCAGTTCTTC.

The rearrangement uses TRBV3-1 (or the pseudogene TRBV3-2) and TRBJ2-1, with D perhaps matching TRBD1 (6 bases). CDR3 length: 14 amino acids. CDR1 is LGHDT, CDR2 YNNKEL, per germline (reference sequence). The V and J ends lost 1 base and 5 bases respectively, with 9 bases between them. CDR3 residues: CASSQVGQNNEQFF. The CDR3 bases are TGTGCCAGCAGCCAAGTTGGACAGAACAATGAGCAGTTCTTC.

Written as DNA, the CDR3 is TGTGCCAGCAGCCAAGATCTAAGGGCGGGGGAGATCCCTCACATAGAGACCCAGTACTTC. Its translation is CASSQDLRAGEIPHIETQYF. This sequence joins TRBV3-1 (or the pseudogene TRBV3-2) and TRBJ2-5, with TRBD2 matching 7 bases. Germline lookup yields CDR1 LGHDT and CDR2 YNNKEL (reference sequence). The CDR3 is 20 amino acids. Trimming at V came to 0 bases and at J to 4 bases, leaving 20 bases not matched to a gene.

V is TRBV14 and J is TRBJ2-3; TRBD2 matches 9 bases. Germline V gene lookup returns CDR1 SGHDN and CDR2 FVKESK. The V segment lost 6 bases and the J segment 2 bases; nucleotides outside the gene matches: 6. This CDR3 region has 15 residues. The CDR3: CASSRLAGTTDTQYF. The CDR3 DNA reads as TGTGCCAGCAGTCGCCTAGCGGGGACCACAGATACGCAGTATTTT.

This clone has just a few counts. V and J are TRBV30 and TRBJ2-2; D uncertain. The germline V and J ends were trimmed by 3 bases and 0 bases, with 11 bases remaining between them. Germline V gives CDR1 GTSNPN, CDR2 SVGIG (reference sequence). This CDR3 comprises 15 residues. The CDR3 here is CAWSLLPANTGELFF. In DNA, the CDR3 is TGTGCCTGGAGCTTGCTACCGGCGAACACCGGGGAGCTGTTTTTT.

The gene calls are TRBV7-8 and TRBJ1-2; perhaps TRBD1 as D (5 bases). V was trimmed by 9 bases and J by 3 bases, leaving 20 bases between them. Germline values: CDR1 SGHVS, CDR2 FQNEAQ. The length of the CDR3 is 15 residues. The CDR3 DNA follows: TGTGCCAGTCACCCCTTAAGGGGCAAGGACTATGGCTACACCTTC. This codes for CASHPLRGKDYGYTF.

This clone has only one observation. J is TRBJ1-2 and V is TRBV19; a possible D gene is TRBD1 (6 bases). V was clipped by 0 bases and J by 4 bases, with 9 bases between them. Looked up from germline, CDR1 is LNHDA and CDR2 is SQIVND (reference sequence). This CDR3 spans 14 amino acids. The CDR3 DNA reads TGTGCCAGTAGTATAGAGGGACATCGCTATGGCTACACCTTC. Translated, it gives CASSIEGHRYGYTF. The full variable domain, in which reference TRBV19 and TRBJ1-2 provide the parts outside the CDR3, is DGGITQSPKYLFRKEGQNVTLSCEQNLNHDAMYWYRQDPGQGLRLIYYSQIVNDFQKGDIAEGYSVSREKKESFPLTVTSAQKNPTAFYLCASSIEGHRYGYTFGSGTRLTVV.

The chain uses TRBV6-5 and TRBJ2-1; D possibly corresponds to TRBD2 (5 bases). This CDR3 is 14 amino acids long. Trimming left V 6 bases short and J 2 bases short, with 11 bases between. Germline V gene lookup returns CDR1 MNHEY and CDR2 SVGAGI. CDR3 sequence reads: CASRLERTYNEQFF. The CDR3 region has the DNA TGTGCCAGCAGGTTGGAGCGGACCTACAATGAGCAGTTCTTC.

V usage is TRBV13 and J usage is TRBJ1-5; TRBD1 might be the D (5 bases). This CDR3 is 14 amino acids long. CDR1 and CDR2 from the germline V gene are PRHDT and FYEKMQ (reference sequence). Between the trimmed V and J ends, which lost 0 bases and 4 bases, there was a span of 7 bases. The CDR3 sequence is CASSLGGGNQPQHF. The DNA for the CDR3 is TGTGCCAGCAGCTTAGGGGGGGGGAATCAGCCCCAGCATTTT.

V usage is TRBV7-9 and J usage is TRBJ1-5; a weak D match, TRBD1 (5 bases). V lost 5 bases to trimming and J lost 1 base, with 12 bases between them. CDR1 is SEHNR, CDR2 FQNEAQ, per germline (reference sequence). The CDR3 consists of 15 residues. The CDR3 is CASSPVQGSNQPQHF. The CDR3, as DNA: TGTGCCAGCAGCCCCGTTCAGGGAAGCAATCAGCCCCAGCATTTT.